Below, 21 T cell receptor beta chains from the same sample are listed, as sequenced in a study of Ad26.COV2.S vaccination and SARS-CoV-2 variants. TCRdb's copy holds only in-frame clones and misses some; the assay was immunoSEQ multiplex PCR. The data hold roughly 500,000 clones, with 87% observed a single time. Treatment meaning: around 19 received Ad26.COV2.S at low or high dose, single or two shots; about 5 received placebo; per-sample allocation not given. Sampling took place 63 days after the first vaccine or placebo injection. The source material was peripheral blood, sampled in a trial of Ad26.COV2.S vaccine versus placebo. These receptors were collected from a person aged 18-65 years who received the Ad26.COV2.S COVID-19 vaccine or a placebo.

The genes are TRBV29-1 and TRBJ2-5, with TRBD1 matching over 9 bases. J gave up 0 bases and V 5 bases, and 4 bases lay outside the gene matches. Germline CDR1 is SQVTM and CDR2 is ANQGSEA. This CDR3 is built from 14 residues. The CDR3 DNA sequence: TGCAGCGTTAGGACAGGGGTTGACCAAGAGACCCAGTACTTC. The encoded protein is CSVRTGVDQETQYF.

The chain uses TRBV19 and TRBJ2-7; no clear D gene. This CDR3 has 16 residues. Trimming removed 10 bases at V and 0 bases at J, with 22 bases between. Per germline, CDR1 LNHDA and CDR2 SQIVND (reference sequence). Here the CDR3 reads CATTTRNGTSSYEQYF. CDR3 nucleotide sequence: TGTGCCACCACCACCCGTAATGGCACGAGCTCCTACGAGCAGTACTTC.

This chain joins TRBV28 and TRBJ1-1; TRBD1 might be the D (6 bases). CDR1 is MDHEN, CDR2 SYDVKM, per germline. V lost 4 bases, J lost 1 base, and 7 bases lay in between. CDR3 length: 13 amino acids. The CDR3 DNA follows: TGTGCCAGCAGTTCCAGGGGGAACACTGAAGCTTTCTTT. It specifies CASSSRGNTEAFF.

This clone was seen once. The chain uses TRBV27 and TRBJ2-4; D is possibly TRBD2 (6 bases). Germline V gene sequence: CDR1 MNHEY, CDR2 SMNVEV (reference sequence). Trimming stripped 4 bases from V and 11 bases from J, with 15 bases between. The CDR3 is 13 amino acids. CDR3 amino acids: CASSSTGWGVQYF. DNA of the CDR3: TGTGCCAGCAGTTCTACAGGTTGGGGGGTTCAGTACTTC.

This CDR3 is CASSLRLAGANVLTF. In nucleotides, the CDR3 is TGTGCCAGCAGTTTACGCCTCGCTGGGGCCAACGTCCTGACTTTC. The rearrangement uses TRBV28 and TRBJ2-6; no clear D gene. The CDR3 runs 15 residues. The V gene lost 2 bases and the J gene lost 2 bases, with 7 bases spanning the gap. Germline CDR1 and CDR2: MDHEN and SYDVKM.

The gene calls are TRBV11-2 and TRBJ2-3, with TRBD1 identical over 9 bases. Germline CDR1 SGHAT, CDR2 FQNNGV. V was pared by 5 bases and J by 1 base, with 13 bases of the junction left unmatched. The CDR3 is 18 residues long. This CDR3 reads CASSRSGTGISGTDTQYF. The CDR3, as DNA: TGTGCCAGCAGCAGATCCGGGACAGGGATTTCTGGCACAGATACGCAGTATTTT.

The chain has TRBV5-1 and TRBJ2-5; TRBD1 aligns across 8 bases. This CDR3 is built from 15 residues. From germline, CDR1 is SGHRS and CDR2 YFSETQ. J gave up 3 bases and V 5 bases, and 9 bases lay outside the gene matches. The CDR3 here is CASSSTGVREETQYF. CDR3 nucleotides: TGCGCCAGCAGTTCGACAGGGGTGAGGGAAGAGACCCAGTACTTC.

The V gene is TRBV30, the J gene TRBJ2-5; D may correspond to TRBD1 or TRBD2 (5 bases each). Germline CDR1 GTSNPN, CDR2 SVGIG (reference sequence). Trimming pared 7 bases from V and 5 bases from J, leaving 11 bases between. This CDR3 has 11 amino acids. In DNA, the CDR3 is TGTGCCTTAAAGTGGGGGGAGACCCAGTACTTC. Encoded protein: CALKWGETQYF. Together with reference TRBV30 and TRBJ2-5, the CDR3 gives the full variable domain: SQTIHQWPATLVQPVGSPLSLECTVEGTSNPNLYWYRQAAGRGLQLLFYSVGIGQISSEVPQNLSASRPQDRQFILSSKKLLLSDSGFYLCALKWGETQYFGPGTRLLVL.

The chain has TRBV18 and TRBJ2-5; D not certain. Germline-derived CDR1 and CDR2 are KGHSH and LQKENI. This CDR3 contains 14 residues. V gave up 3 bases and J gave up 1 base, with 9 bases separating them. As DNA, the CDR3 is TGTGCCAGCTCACCGAAAGGTGTCCAAGAGACCCAGTACTTC. Translated, it gives CASSPKGVQETQYF.

The chain links TRBV6-5 to TRBJ1-2, with 8 bases aligning to TRBD1. V trimming: 7 bases; J trimming: 3 bases; junction bases outside the gene matches: 7. Germline assignment: CDR1 MNHEY and CDR2 SVGAGI. The CDR3 has 14 residues. The CDR3 spells CASNRIQGDYGYTF. In DNA, the CDR3 is TGTGCCAGCAACCGGATACAGGGGGACTATGGCTACACCTTC.

V and J are TRBV18 and TRBJ2-7; D remains unclear. The V gene's germline CDR1 is KGHSH and CDR2 LQKENI. V was pared by 1 base and J by 3 bases, with 7 bases between. The CDR3 contains 13 residues. CDR3 residues: CASSPRSDYEQYF. The CDR3, as DNA: TGTGCCAGCTCACCACGGTCTGACTACGAGCAGTACTTC.

In its sample, this clone was seen a few times. The chain has TRBV9 and TRBJ2-5; no clear D. Germline CDR1 SGDLS, CDR2 YYNGEE. The CDR3 runs 16 residues. Trimming took 0 bases from V and 2 from J, leaving 14 bases between them. The DNA of the CDR3 is TGTGCCAGCAGCGTAGCTCAGACCCTGGGGCAAGAGACCCAGTACTTC. It yields the protein CASSVAQTLGQETQYF.

The genes are TRBV6-2 or TRBV6-3 and TRBJ1-5, with D perhaps matching TRBD1 (5 bases). The germline gives CDR1 MNHEY, CDR2 SVGEGT. The length of the CDR3 is 14 residues. V gave up 0 bases and J gave up 5 bases, with 8 bases separating them. The DNA for the CDR3 is TGTGCCAGCAGTTACTCGCAGGGCTATCAGCCCCAGCATTTT. It is translated as CASSYSQGYQPQHF.

The J gene is TRBJ2-1, the V gene TRBV6-5; D assignment may be TRBD1 or TRBD2 (6 bases each). The V and J ends lost 3 bases and 4 bases respectively, with 16 bases between them. Germline V lookup: CDR1 MNHEY, CDR2 SVGAGI. This CDR3 has 16 amino acids. The CDR3 DNA follows: TGTGCCAGCAGTTATCTCTTAGGGGGGAGATACAATGAGCAGTTCTTC. This gives the protein CASSYLLGGRYNEQFF.

This clone came up once. The chain uses TRBV5-6 and TRBJ2-3; D tentatively reads TRBD1 or TRBD2 (5 bases each). Germline V gene data show CDR1 as SGHDT and CDR2 as YYEEEE. The CDR3 runs to 14 residues. V shed 2 bases and J shed 1 base, with 8 bases lying between them. The CDR3 bases are TGTGCCAGCAGCTTTGGGGGAGGCACAGATACGCAGTATTTT. This translates into CASSFGGGTDTQYF.

With regard to this clone: This sample also contains other DNA sequences that code for the same CDR3. The rearrangement joins TRBV28 to TRBJ1-5, with 7 bases identical to TRBD1. Germline loops: CDR1 MDHEN, CDR2 SYDVKM. The V segment lost 6 bases and the J segment 3 bases; nucleotides outside the gene matches: 11. The CDR3 totals 16 residues. Here the CDR3 DNA reads TGTGCCAGCAGCCAAGGGGGCTTTGACTCCAATCAGCCCCAGCATTTT. It codes for CASSQGGFDSNQPQHF.

The J gene is TRBJ2-1, the V gene TRBV25-1; D unresolved. The CDR3 consists of 13 residues. The germline V gene has CDR1 MGHDK and CDR2 SYGVNS. V lost 3 bases and J 7 bases, leaving 10 bases between the germline ends. The CDR3: CASSDSLYNEQFF. The CDR3, as DNA: TGTGCCAGCAGTGATTCCCTTTATAATGAGCAGTTCTTC.

The chain uses TRBV6-5 and TRBJ1-2, with TRBD1 matching 9 bases. The junction had 7 bases not matched to a gene; V was cut back by 4 bases and J by 7 bases. CDR1 and CDR2 (germline): MNHEY, SVGAGI. The CDR3 is made up of 14 amino acids. This CDR3 reads CASSFHRGQGGYTF. The CDR3 DNA reads TGTGCCAGCAGTTTCCACAGGGGGCAGGGTGGCTACACCTTC.

The V gene is TRBV5-4, the J gene TRBJ1-1; no reliable D call. This CDR3 is built from 14 residues. Germline CDR1 SGHNT, CDR2 YYREEE (reference sequence). V lost 6 bases to trimming and J lost 12 bases, with 24 bases between them. CDR3 in amino acids: CASKPKIDTRETFF. The CDR3 DNA reads as TGTGCCAGCAAGCCCAAAATTGACACGAGGGAAACTTTCTTT. The entire variable domain, with the rest obtained from reference TRBV5-4 and TRBJ1-1, is as follows: ETGVTQSPTHLIKTRGQQVTLRCSSQSGHNTVSWYQQALGQGPQFIFQYYREEENGRGNFPPRFSGLQFPNYSSELNVNALELDDSALYLCASKPKIDTRETFFGQGTRLTVV.

The chain is built from TRBV6-4 and TRBJ2-3, with TRBD2 as a possible D gene (5 bases). The V end was cut by 4 bases, the J end by 0 bases, with 14 bases between. The CDR3 runs to 16 residues. The germline gives CDR1 MRHNA, CDR2 SNTAGT. CDR3 protein: CASSASPAASTDTQYF. Written as DNA, the CDR3 is TGTGCCAGCAGTGCGAGCCCAGCGGCTAGCACAGATACGCAGTATTTT.

The J gene is TRBJ1-5, the V gene TRBV19, with D perhaps matching TRBD1 (5 bases). V gave up 7 bases and J gave up 4 bases, with 11 bases separating them. This CDR3 region has 13 residues. Germline CDR1 and CDR2: LNHDA and SQIVND (reference sequence). The CDR3 bases are TGTGCCAGTAAACGCCGGGGGAATCAGCCCCAGCATTTT. As protein: CASKRRGNQPQHF.